This is a list of T cell receptor beta chains from one sample in a study of CD8 T cells in ankylosing spondylitis. TCRdb reanalysed the 5' RACE reads using MiXCR and keeps one entry per CDR3 protein. The data contain about 240,000 distinct CDR3 sequences, 8% to 9% of them singletons. The sample consisted of blood, either unsorted or a sorted T cell fraction (not recorded which). The receptor source for this set is a female donor with ankylosing spondylitis or in good health (not recorded which). Both conserved end residues are part of each CDR3. Fields, in order: V gene, D gene, J gene, clone size, CDR3 DNA, CDR3 protein. D genes are given only for firm matches. Clone sizes are given selectively: once, few, many, or a class where the clone is expanded.

TRBV6-2/TRBV6-3	TRBD1	TRBJ1-5	few	TGTGCCAGCAGCAGGGACAGGGGGTCACGACAGCCCCAGCATTTT	CASSRDRGSRQPQHF
TRBV19	TRBD1	TRBJ2-1	many	TGTGCCAGTAGTGTGGACAGGCCGGCTTACAATGAGCAGTTCTTC	CASSVDRPAYNEQFF
TRBV7-2	TRBD2	TRBJ2-5	once	TGTGCCAGCAGCCAGCCCAGCGGGGGCCTCCAAGAGACCCAGTACTTC	CASSQPSGGLQETQYF
TRBV24-1	TRBD1	TRBJ2-1	many	TGTGCCACCAGTGATATCGGACAGGGGCCCAGCTCCTACAATGAGCAGTTCTTC	CATSDIGQGPSSYNEQFF
TRBV5-1	-	TRBJ1-1	many	TGCGCCAGCAGCTCCCTTGGGGTGAACACTGAAGCTTTCTTT	CASSSLGVNTEAFF
TRBV2	-	TRBJ2-5	-	TGTGCCAGCGGCATCCAGCCGCAAGAGACCCAGTACTTC	CASGIQPQETQYF
TRBV2	-	TRBJ2-3	many	TGTGCCAGCAAAGGGGACTTCACAGATACGCAGTATTTT	CASKGDFTDTQYF
TRBV12-3/TRBV12-4	-	TRBJ1-2	many	TGTGCCAGCAGTTCCAGCAATGAGATAAACTATGGCTACACCTTC	CASSSSNEINYGYTF
TRBV5-1	-	TRBJ2-5	many	TGCGCCAGCAGCATAGGGGGAGAGACCCAGTACTTC	CASSIGGETQYF
TRBV30	-	TRBJ1-2	-	TGTGCCTGCTCAGTCGGAGTATCGGTAGACACCTTC	CACSVGVSVDTF
TRBV30	TRBD2	TRBJ2-1	-	TGTGCCTGGAGAAGCGGGAGTTTCAACGTGCAGTTCTTC	CAWRSGSFNVQFF
TRBV20-1	TRBD1	TRBJ1-5	-	TGCAGTGCTAGTGATTTCCATAGGACAGGGGGCGCGTCGGGACAGCCCCAGCATTTT	CSASDFHRTGGASGQPQHF
TRBV12-5	-	TRBJ2-7	many	TGTGCTAGTGGTTCCAGGACAGCCACCTCGTCGGGCGAGCAGTACTTC	CASGSRTATSSGEQYF
TRBV24-1	TRBD1	TRBJ2-5	many	TGTGCCACCAGTGATTCGACAGGGAAAGAGACCCAGTACTTC	CATSDSTGKETQYF
TRBV7-2	TRBD2	TRBJ2-7	-	TGTGCCAGCAGCTATCTGGGACTAGCGGGAGGGCCTTCCTACGAGCAGTACTTC	CASSYLGLAGGPSYEQYF
TRBV18	-	TRBJ2-3	-	TGTGCCAGCTCACCGGGGATTACAGATACGCAGTATTTT	CASSPGITDTQYF
TRBV29-1	-	TRBJ2-3	-	TGCAGCGTTGAAGGCGGTGGGAAAGGAACAGATACGCAGTATTTT	CSVEGGGKGTDTQYF
TRBV5-1	TRBD1	TRBJ2-5	many	TGCGCCAGCAGCCGGAGACAGGGGGGAGGAGAGACCCAGTACTTC	CASSRRQGGGETQYF
TRBV5-1	-	TRBJ1-1	many	TGCGCCAGCAGCTTGGGTCAGAAAACTGAAGCTTTCTTT	CASSLGQKTEAFF
TRBV7-6	-	TRBJ1-1	many	TGTGCCAGCAGCCTCGTGGAGGGCACTGAAGCTTTCTTT	CASSLVEGTEAFF
TRBV4-3	TRBD2	TRBJ2-1	many	TGCGCCAGCAGCCGGGAGTTGGCTAGCGGGACTTACAATGAGCAGTTCTTC	CASSRELASGTYNEQFF
TRBV12-3/TRBV12-4	-	TRBJ2-5	many	TGTGCCAGCAGTTCAGGGACCTTCAAAGAGACCCAGTACTTC	CASSSGTFKETQYF
TRBV2	-	TRBJ1-5	-	TGTGCCAGCAGTCCTAATAGCGTCAATCAGCCCCAGCATTTT	CASSPNSVNQPQHF
TRBV6-1	-	TRBJ2-3	many	TGTGCCAGCGGGCAGGGTCCAGATACGCAGTATTTT	CASGQGPDTQYF
TRBV6-1	TRBD2	TRBJ2-7	many	TGTGCCAGCAGCCCCAGGACTAGCGGGAGAGAGCAGTACTTC	CASSPRTSGREQYF
TRBV12-3/TRBV12-4	TRBD2	TRBJ2-5	-	TGTGCCAGCAATTTAGGGCTAGCGGAAGAGACCCAGTACTTC	CASNLGLAEETQYF
TRBV5-1	-	TRBJ1-6	many	TGCGCCAGCAGCCGGGACCGCGGGAGCTCTTATTCACCCCTCCACTTT	CASSRDRGSSYSPLHF
TRBV12-3/TRBV12-4	-	TRBJ1-2	many	TGTGCCAGCAGTCCCGGACCCCTGTTGGGCTACACCTTC	CASSPGPLLGYTF
TRBV6-2/TRBV6-3	TRBD2	TRBJ2-1	many	TGTGCCAGCAGTTACGCTCTAGCGGGAGGATACAATGAGCAGTTCTTC	CASSYALAGGYNEQFF
TRBV6-5	TRBD1	TRBJ1-3	many	TGTGCCAGCAGTTCCTCCGGGACAGACGGAAACACCATATATTTT	CASSSSGTDGNTIYF
TRBV5-4	-	TRBJ2-1	many	TGTGCCAGCAGCTTGCCTACCCTAGCCTCCTACAATGAGCAGTTCTTC	CASSLPTLASYNEQFF
TRBV27	-	TRBJ1-5	many	TGTGCCAGCAGCTCCGGGGGGGAACAGCCCCAGCATTTT	CASSSGGEQPQHF
TRBV7-9	-	TRBJ2-2	-	TGTGCCAGCAGCTCCGACCCGAAGGGCGGGGAGCTGTTTTTT	CASSSDPKGGELFF
TRBV9	-	TRBJ2-7	many	TGTGCCAGCAGCGCGCTGCCTTTACAGTCCTACGAGCAGTACTTC	CASSALPLQSYEQYF
TRBV3-1	-	TRBJ1-3	many	TGTGCCAGCAGCCAAGATGGGGGGCTCGGAAACACCATATATTTT	CASSQDGGLGNTIYF